One sample yielded the 27 T cell receptor beta chains listed below, sequenced in a study of blood T cell repertoires in COVID-19. Libraries were prepared by immunoSEQ multiplex PCR; TCRdb keeps only in-frame clonotypes and omits some of them. The sample contains some 200,000 clones, roughly 79% of which appear only once. The sample taken for sequencing was peripheral blood. These receptors came from a woman of 80 years or more with COVID-19, enrolled during active disease.

This clone was detected only once. The genes are TRBV10-3 and TRBJ1-2, with D possibly matching TRBD1 (6 bases). This CDR3 spans 14 amino acids. Germline V gives CDR1 ENHRY, CDR2 SYGVKD. V was cut by 5 bases and J by 8 bases, with 18 bases left in between. CDR3 sequence reads: CAISSSPGVGGYTF. The CDR3 region has the DNA TGTGCCATCAGTTCAAGCCCAGGGGTTGGCGGCTACACCTTC.

The chain joins TRBV3-1 (or the pseudogene TRBV3-2) to TRBJ2-5; D gene ambiguous. The CDR3 is made up of 14 amino acids. CDR1 LGHDT and CDR2 YNNKEL come from the germline V gene (reference sequence). Trimming pared 2 bases from V and 1 base from J, leaving 8 bases between. The CDR3: CASSQRSLQETQYF. The CDR3 DNA reads TGTGCCAGCAGCCAAAGGAGCCTCCAAGAGACCCAGTACTTC.

This chain uses TRBV20-1 with TRBJ1-2; weak D call: TRBD1 (5 bases). The germline V and J ends were trimmed by 3 bases and 3 bases, with 5 bases remaining between them. Per the germline V gene, CDR1 is DFQATT and CDR2 is SNEGSKA (reference sequence). The CDR3 has 11 residues. This chain's CDR3 is CSARTDYGYTF. CDR3 nucleotide sequence: TGCAGTGCTAGGACAGACTATGGCTACACCTTC.

The chain recombines TRBV7-9 with TRBJ2-2; 7 positions agree with TRBD1. The CDR3 length is 15 residues. V dropped 5 bases and J dropped 1; count of bases not matched to a gene: 4. Germline values: CDR1 SEHNR, CDR2 FQNEAQ (reference sequence). DNA for the CDR3: TGTGCCAGCAGCCGACAGGGATTGAACACCGGGGAGCTGTTTTTT. Protein product: CASSRQGLNTGELFF.

The V and J genes are TRBV29-1 and TRBJ2-7; possible D gene TRBD1, 6 bases. Germline V gene data show CDR1 as SQVTM and CDR2 as ANQGSEA. Trimming removed 6 bases at V and 6 bases at J, with 18 bases between. The CDR3 consists of 13 residues. The CDR3 DNA reads as TGCAGCGTCCCGGGACATAGTTTTGGCGAGCAGTACTTC. Its protein product is CSVPGHSFGEQYF.

The gene calls are TRBV11-3 and TRBJ1-2; a weak D match, TRBD1 (5 bases). The germline CDR1 and CDR2 sequences are SGHNT and YENEEA. This CDR3 comprises 12 residues. V was cut by 0 bases and J by 7 bases, with 6 bases left in between. The DNA for the CDR3 is TGTGCCAGCAGCTTAGAAGGGGCTGGCTACACCTTC. It yields the protein CASSLEGAGYTF.

The chain has TRBV15 and TRBJ1-1; 10 nucleotides line up with TRBD1. Germline V gives CDR1 LNHNV, CDR2 YYDKDF (reference sequence). CDR3 length: 15 amino acids. The V segment lost 0 bases and the J segment 6 bases; nucleotides outside the gene matches: 4. This chain's CDR3 is CATSRDPGTGAEAFF. CDR3 DNA sequence: TGTGCCACCAGCAGAGATCCGGGGACAGGGGCTGAAGCTTTCTTT. The variable domain in full, with the rest retrieved from reference TRBV15 and TRBJ1-1, is DAMVIQNPRYQVTQFGKPVTLSCSQTLNHNVMYWYQQKSSQAPKLLFHYYDKDFNNEADTPDNFQSRRPNTSFCFLDIRSPGLGDTAMYLCATSRDPGTGAEAFFGQGTRLTVV.

The chain carries TRBV19 and TRBJ1-6; D ambiguous. The germline V and J ends were trimmed by 5 bases and 7 bases, with 6 bases remaining between them. Looked up from germline, CDR1 is LNHDA and CDR2 is SQIVND (reference sequence). The CDR3 sequence is 12 residues long. The CDR3 protein is CASSVRNSPLHF. For the CDR3, the DNA is TGTGCCAGTAGTGTACGGAATTCACCCCTCCACTTT.

The genes are TRBV18 and TRBJ1-6; no clear D gene. This CDR3 contains 15 residues. From germline, CDR1 is KGHSH and CDR2 LQKENI. V lost 2 bases and J lost 8, with 13 bases in between. The CDR3 loop reads CASSPLDDGDSPLHF. CDR3 nucleotides: TGTGCCAGCTCACCATTAGACGACGGGGATTCACCCCTCCACTTT.

V usage is TRBV28 and J usage is TRBJ2-7; TRBD2 might be the D (5 bases). Trimming cost V 2 bases and J 6 bases, with 11 bases left between them. This CDR3 region has 13 residues. Germline CDR1 MDHEN, CDR2 SYDVKM. CDR3 in DNA: TGTGCCAGCAGTTTAAGAGAGGGTGCCGAGCAGTACTTC. Its protein product is CASSLREGAEQYF.

This clone has ten or more counts. V gene TRBV27 combines with J gene TRBJ2-1, with D perhaps matching TRBD2 (7 bases). The CDR3 is 15 amino acids. With 6 bases removed from V and 2 bases from J, the gap between germline ends came to 14 bases. Germline CDR1 and CDR2: MNHEY and SMNVEV (reference sequence). This chain's CDR3 is CASRVAGGPYNEQFF. CDR3 in DNA: TGTGCCAGCAGAGTAGCCGGGGGGCCCTACAATGAGCAGTTCTTC.

This clone was counted a single time. J is TRBJ2-5 and V is TRBV2, with 7 bases matching TRBD1. This CDR3 is 15 amino acids long. The V and J ends lost 7 bases and 1 base, in that order; junction bases with no gene match: 9. The germline CDR1 and CDR2 sequences are SNHLY and FYNNEI. This CDR3 is CASNKGTVPQETQYF. The CDR3 coding sequence is TGTGCCAGCAACAAAGGGACAGTACCCCAAGAGACCCAGTACTTC.

The chain uses TRBV7-9 and TRBJ2-5; 8 bases agree with TRBD2. The CDR3 is 15 residues long. The germline V gene has CDR1 SEHNR and CDR2 FQNEAQ (reference sequence). V gave up 5 bases and J gave up 5 bases; unmatched junction bases: 10. This CDR3 is CASSPPGLVSETQYF. The DNA for the CDR3 is TGTGCCAGCAGCCCCCCGGGACTAGTATCCGAGACCCAGTACTTC.

This clone was counted a few times. The chain recombines TRBV10-3 with TRBJ1-2, with 8 nucleotides matching TRBD1. The CDR3 runs 14 residues. Per the germline V gene, CDR1 is ENHRY and CDR2 is SYGVKD. Unmatched junction bases numbered 4, after V lost 4 bases and J lost 3 bases. CDR3 residues: CAISAAGGDYGYTF. The CDR3 DNA reads TGTGCCATCAGTGCCGCAGGGGGCGACTATGGCTACACCTTC.

The table lists this clone with a count of one. V gene TRBV9 combines with J gene TRBJ1-2; D is possibly TRBD1 (5 bases). V lost 0 bases, J lost 8 bases, and 11 bases lay in between. The CDR3 runs to 13 residues. Germline CDR1 is SGDLS and CDR2 is YYNGEE. The CDR3 DNA sequence: TGTGCCAGCAGCGTAGGCAGGGAAGGGGGCTACACCTTC. It specifies CASSVGREGGYTF.

CDR3: CASSKGTWDRAGYGYTF. The CDR3 region has the DNA TGTGCCAGCAGCAAAGGAACATGGGACAGGGCAGGCTATGGCTACACCTTC. This chain uses TRBV21-1 with TRBJ1-2; TRBD1 is the table's D call, not checked against the DNA. TRBV21-1 is reported as a pseudogene. This CDR3 has 17 amino acids.

The gene calls are TRBV24-1 and TRBJ2-7; no firm D call. This CDR3 contains 14 residues. Germline V lookup: CDR1 KGHDR, CDR2 SFDVKD. V lost 3 bases to trimming and J lost 1 base, with 9 bases between them. In DNA, the CDR3 is TGTGCCACCAGTGATCGGAGTGGTTCCTACGAGCAGTACTTC. It encodes CATSDRSGSYEQYF.

This clone was counted once. The chain joins TRBV9 to TRBJ1-6; 9 nucleotides match TRBD1. The CDR3 consists of 17 residues. V trimming: 4 bases; J trimming: 7 bases; junction bases outside the gene matches: 12. Germline-derived CDR1 and CDR2 are SGDLS and YYNGEE. The CDR3 region has the DNA TGTGCCAGCAGCATGGGGACCGGGACAGGGACGAATTCACCCCTCCACTTT. It specifies CASSMGTGTGTNSPLHF.

The chain has TRBV6-2 or TRBV6-3 and TRBJ1-3, with no clear D. Trimming cost V 2 bases and J 0 bases, with 5 bases left between them. Germline loops: CDR1 MNHEY, CDR2 SVGEGT. The CDR3 totals 14 residues. CDR3 sequence (DNA): TGTGCCAGCAGTTACACGAGCTCTGGAAACACCATATATTTT. This codes for CASSYTSSGNTIYF.

This chain links TRBV19 with TRBJ2-5; 14 bases line up with TRBD2. Losses at the gene ends were 10 bases for V and 5 bases for J; bases not matched to a gene: 6. CDR3 length: 14 amino acids. Germline CDR1 LNHDA, CDR2 SQIVND (reference sequence). CDR3 in amino acids: CATARTSGRETQYF. In nucleotides, the CDR3 is TGTGCCACCGCTAGGACTAGCGGGAGGGAGACCCAGTACTTC.

Note on this clone: A junction end diverges from the germline sequence, so it may reflect a read error. The rearrangement uses TRBV18 and TRBJ1-5; 11 bases map to TRBD1. The CDR3 sequence is 16 residues long. Germline V CDR1 and CDR2: KGHSH, LQKENI. The CDR3 loop reads CASTPGTGGDDQPQHF. The CDR3 bases are TGTGCCAGCACACCCGGGACAGGGGGGGATGATCAGCCCCAGCATTTT.

Here the CDR3 reads CASSLSGDNQPQHF. Written as DNA, the CDR3 is TGTGCCAGCAGCTTATCCGGGGACAATCAGCCCCAGCATTTT. The chain uses TRBV7-9 and TRBJ1-5; no reliable D call. Looked up from germline, CDR1 is SEHNR and CDR2 is FQNEAQ (reference sequence). Between the trimmed V and J ends, which lost 2 bases and 3 bases, there was a span of 8 bases. The CDR3 consists of 14 residues. The full variable domain, rest sourced from reference TRBV7-9 and TRBJ1-5, is DTGVSQNPRHKITKRGQNVTFRCDPISEHNRLYWYRQTLGQGPEFLTYFQNEAQLEKSRLLSDRFSAERPKGSFSTLEIQRTEQGDSAMYLCASSLSGDNQPQHFGDGTRLSIL.

The chain couples TRBV27 to TRBJ1-1; D call uncertain. Germline loops: CDR1 MNHEY, CDR2 SMNVEV (reference sequence). The CDR3 consists of 15 residues. Trimming took 2 bases from V and 4 from J, leaving 14 bases between them. CDR3 sequence (DNA): TGTGCCAGCAGTTTAGTTCCGTCGGGAGGCACTGAAGCTTTCTTT. It yields the protein CASSLVPSGGTEAFF.

The genes are TRBV3-1 (or the pseudogene TRBV3-2) and TRBJ2-7, with TRBD1 matching 9 bases. J lost 0 bases, V lost 4 bases, and 4 bases had no gene match. Germline values: CDR1 LGHDT, CDR2 YNNKEL (reference sequence). This CDR3 is 15 amino acids long. This CDR3 is CASSRGTGFSYEQYF. In nucleotides, the CDR3 is TGTGCCAGCAGCCGAGGGACAGGGTTCTCCTACGAGCAGTACTTC.

V is TRBV2 and J is TRBJ1-1, with unresolved D. This CDR3 has 12 amino acids. V lost 5 bases and J 4 bases, leaving 8 bases between the germline ends. Germline CDR1 reads SNHLY; CDR2 reads FYNNEI. The CDR3 DNA sequence: TGTGCCAGCAGTCTGATGAGCACTGAAGCTTTCTTT. Amino acids: CASSLMSTEAFF.

The chain carries TRBV5-1 and TRBJ1-4; D remains ambiguous. CDR1 and CDR2 from the germline V gene are SGHRS and YFSETQ. CDR3 length equals 16 residues. Trimming shortened V by 7 bases and J by 0 bases, and 16 bases separated the two germline ends. DNA of the CDR3: TGCGCCAGCCAGCGGGGAGTAAATCCAACTAATGAAAAACTGTTTTTT. Its translation: CASQRGVNPTNEKLFF.

The V call is TRBV27, the J call TRBJ2-2; D might be TRBD2 (5 bases). The germline V and J ends were trimmed by 2 bases and 6 bases, with 10 bases remaining between them. The CDR3 consists of 14 residues. In germline, CDR1 is MNHEY, CDR2 SMNVEV (reference sequence). CDR3 DNA: TGTGCCAGCAGTTTAACGGGGTTCGCCGGGGAGCTGTTTTTT. Translated: CASSLTGFAGELFF.